The TCR beta chain described here comes from a study of T cell responses to AZD1222 COVID-19 vaccine. Study-level information: Analysis merged second doses at about 4 or about 12 weeks. Study findings and constraints: It should be noted that donors were predominantly white British and more often female, and clonal diversity was possibly underestimated. Vaccination with two AZD1222 doses was followed by a rise in Spike-specific TCR breadth and depth. Without day 14 samples, only post-peak T cell repertoires were studied.

TCRdb keeps only in-frame clones here, not all; method: immunoSEQ multiplex PCR. There are approximately 140,000 clones in the sample; roughly 91% occur only once, and approximately 1.5% lies in the top ten. Germline CDR1 PRHDT, CDR2 FYEKMQ (reference sequence). The CDR3 has 21 residues. After removal of 3 bases from V and 4 bases from J, the junction contained 23 bases not matched to a gene. Details on this clone: Its cognate antigen is unknown.

The chain recombines TRBV13 with TRBJ2-7; TRBD2 matches 11 bases. The specimen was peripheral blood, collected on day 0 of AZD1222 vaccination. This sequence was found in an adult in good health. Here the CDR3 DNA reads TGTGCCAGCAGCTTTCACCCCCTCGGGACTAGCGGACCTGAAGACTTTTACGAGCAGTACTTC. Its translation is CASSFHPLGTSGPEDFYEQYF.